This T cell receptor (beta chain) was observed in a study of T-cell memory formation after mild COVID-19. Study overall: Clusters of TCRs were largely donor specific.

TCRdb used MiXCR to reprocess the 5' RACE reads, holding one entry per CDR3 protein. There are roughly 450,000 distinct CDR3 sequences in the sample; 15% to 20% occur only once, and approximately 13% lies in the top ten. General observations from the study: Mostly located in CM and EM were contracting CD4+ clones, with contracting CD8+ clones located in EMRA.

Germline V gene lookup returns CDR1 SEHNR and CDR2 FQNEAQ (reference sequence). V shed 1 base and J shed 0 bases, with 9 bases lying between them. This CDR3 has 15 amino acids. This clonotype was detected only a few times. What it recognizes is unknown. The chain links TRBV7-9 to TRBJ1-1; D is ambiguous. The sequencing input was PBMCs or a T cell subset sorted from them (not recorded which). This receptor was obtained from an adult woman who had mild COVID-19 (a few samples of this study predate the infection). Cell type and time point are not known. This CDR3 reads CASSLGSAVNTEAFF. CDR3 bases: TGTGCCAGCAGCTTAGGGTCGGCGGTGAACACTGAAGCTTTCTTT. Combining the CDR3 with reference TRBV7-9 and TRBJ1-1 gives the whole variable domain DTGVSQNPRHKITKRGQNVTFRCDPISEHNRLYWYRQTLGQGPEFLTYFQNEAQLEKSRLLSDRFSAERPKGSFSTLEIQRTEQGDSAMYLCASSLGSAVNTEAFFGQGTRLTVV.